This entry features one T cell receptor (beta chain) sequence. The antigen remains unidentified. As to time point: newly diagnosed GD, antithyroid drugs for less than 3 months. PBMC-derived RNA was used for the TCR library. Staff drew around 10 milliliters of peripheral blood into EDTA tubes. V was shortened by 7 bases and J by 7 bases, with 19 bases between the two germline ends. This CDR3 is 14 amino acids long. Looked up from germline, CDR1 is SQVTM and CDR2 is ANQGSEA. Library construction for TCR beta used iRepertoire HTBI primers and Arm-PCR of CDR3 regions. TCRdb passed the multiplex PCR reads through MiXCR, listing each CDR3 protein once. The table records some 500,000 distinct CDR3 sequences, roughly 13% of them present only once. The sample belongs to a study of regulatory T cells in long-lasting Graves disease. Findings and limits, study-wide: Persistent cases favored TRBV28, TRBJ1-2 and TRBJ2-5.

This sample also appeared in a second study, on T cells in Graves' hyperthyroidism and ophthalmopathy. That study reports: Exclusions: uncontrolled infection, other autoimmune disease, pregnancy, lactation. Orbital computed tomography, thyroid ultrasound, serum thyroxine and TRAb, and clinical symptoms together informed the diagnoses.

The gene calls are TRBV29-1 and TRBJ2-2, with D possibly matching TRBD2 (6 bases). The sequences come from peripheral blood mononuclear cells (PBMCs), collected at new diagnosis, from a patient treated with antithyroid drugs. The origin of this receptor is a man aged 25-40 years with Graves disease. CDR3 loop: CSAALVGGHGELFF. CDR3 bases: TGCAGCGCGGCCCTGGTGGGGGGTCACGGGGAGCTGTTTTTT.